The 7 T cell receptor beta chains given below trace back to one sample, sequenced in a study of breast tumors, draining lymph nodes, adjacent tissues. Axillary draining lymph nodes of breast cancer patients supplied the node samples. TCRdb passed the multiplex PCR reads through MiXCR, listing each CDR3 protein once. The table lists about 200,000 distinct CDR3 sequences, around 29% of them singletons. The sample taken for sequencing was axillary lymph node tissue. Receptors were obtained from a female donor with breast cancer. Some clones in this sample may be carry-over from other donors' samples.

This clonotype was seen at least ten times. The V and J genes are TRBV10-3 and TRBJ2-7, with 12 bases aligning to TRBD2. Per germline, CDR1 ENHRY and CDR2 SYGVKD. The junction had 7 bases not matched to a gene; V was cut back by 4 bases and J by 9 bases. The CDR3 runs 14 residues. The CDR3 nucleotides read TGTGCCATCAGTGCAGGGACTAGCGGGCGCCCGCAGTACTTC. As protein: CAISAGTSGRPQYF.

This clonotype was recorded at least ten times. The junction shows a germline mismatch at one end, possibly a read error. The chain is built from TRBV20-1 and TRBJ1-5; D is undetermined. The germline gives CDR1 DFQATT, CDR2 SNEGSKA (reference sequence). The CDR3 length is 10 residues. CDR3: CSASDQPQHF. The CDR3 DNA is TGCAGTGCTAGCGATCAGCCCCAGCATTTT.

This rearrangement joins TRBV2 to TRBJ1-5; the D gene is possibly TRBD1 (5 bases). Germline V gene lookup returns CDR1 SNHLY and CDR2 FYNNEI. The CDR3 consists of 15 residues. The V gene lost 4 bases and the J gene lost 2 bases, with 12 bases spanning the gap. The CDR3 bases are TGTGCCAGCAGTGTAGCCAGGGTGGGCAATCAGCCCCAGCATTTT. Amino acid sequence: CASSVARVGNQPQHF.

V is TRBV10-3 and J is TRBJ1-4; tentative D call: TRBD1 (5 bases). Looked up from germline, CDR1 is ENHRY and CDR2 is SYGVKD. The CDR3 spans 15 residues. The V gene lost 4 bases and the J gene lost 7 bases, with 16 bases spanning the gap. In DNA form, the CDR3 reads TGTGCCATCAGTGGGTCGGGGGGGGAATCTGAAAAACTGTTTTTT. Residues: CAISGSGGESEKLFF.

This clonotype occurred once. The CDR3 DNA is TGCAGTGTCGCCCTCGACAACAGGAGGGCGGAGACCCAGTACTTC. It is translated as CSVALDNRRAETQYF. The chain employs TRBV20-1 and TRBJ2-5; perhaps TRBD2 as D (6 bases). Germline assignment: CDR1 DFQATT and CDR2 SNEGSKA (reference sequence). The V gene lost 7 bases and the J gene lost 5 bases, with 23 bases spanning the gap. The CDR3 has 15 residues.

There are many counts of this clonotype. The chain carries TRBV6-5 and TRBJ2-3; 9 nucleotides line up with TRBD1. The CDR3 is made up of 15 amino acids. The V segment lost 6 bases and the J segment 4 bases; nucleotides outside the gene matches: 8. CDR1 and CDR2 from the germline V gene are MNHEY and SVGAGI. Written as DNA, the CDR3 is TGTGCCAGCAGACCAGGACAGGGGAGGGCAGATACGCAGTATTTT. Its translation: CASRPGQGRADTQYF.

This clonotype was detected many times. The V call is TRBV7-6, the J call TRBJ2-3; TRBD2 matches 13 bases. The V gene's germline CDR1 is SGHVS and CDR2 FNYEAQ. The V segment lost 5 bases and the J segment 2 bases; nucleotides outside the gene matches: 4. The CDR3 runs 16 residues. CDR3 residues: CASSPTSGGTTDTQYF. The CDR3, as DNA: TGTGCCAGCAGCCCGACTAGCGGGGGGACCACAGATACGCAGTATTTT.